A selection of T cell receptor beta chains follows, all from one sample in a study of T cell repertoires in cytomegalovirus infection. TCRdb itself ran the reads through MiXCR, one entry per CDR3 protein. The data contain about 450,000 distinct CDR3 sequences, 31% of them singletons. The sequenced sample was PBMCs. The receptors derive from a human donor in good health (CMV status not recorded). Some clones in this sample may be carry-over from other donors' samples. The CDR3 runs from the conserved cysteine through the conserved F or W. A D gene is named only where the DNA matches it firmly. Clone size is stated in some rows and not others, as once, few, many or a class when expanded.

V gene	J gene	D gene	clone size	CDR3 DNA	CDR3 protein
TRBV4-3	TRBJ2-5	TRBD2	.	TGCGCCAGCAGCCAAGATCCCGGGACTAGCCGAAAAGAGACCCAGTACTTC	CASSQDPGTSRKETQYF
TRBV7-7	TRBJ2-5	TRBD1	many	TGTGCCAGCAGCGTCACAGGGGGCCAAGAGACCCAGTACTTC	CASSVTGGQETQYF
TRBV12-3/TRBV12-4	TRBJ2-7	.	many	TGTGCCAGCAGTTTGGCCGGTACCTACGAGCAGTACTTC	CASSLAGTYEQYF
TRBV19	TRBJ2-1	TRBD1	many	TGTGCCAGCGCGGGACAGGACTCCTACAATGAGCAGTTCTTC	CASAGQDSYNEQFF
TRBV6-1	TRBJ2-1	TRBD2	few	TGTGCCAGCAGTGAAGCTCGCGGGGGCTCCTACAATGAGCAGTTCTTC	CASSEARGGSYNEQFF
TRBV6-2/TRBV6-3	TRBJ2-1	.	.	TGTGCCCGCAGACTCGGGGCGGGGCCTAATGAGCAGTTCTTC	CARRLGAGPNEQFF
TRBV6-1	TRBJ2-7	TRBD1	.	TGTGCCAGCAGTGCGGGGACAGCCAACTACGAGCAGTACTTC	CASSAGTANYEQYF
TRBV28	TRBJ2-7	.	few	TGTGCCAGCAGTCCGGTGAGTGCCGCTGCGCAGTACTTC	CASSPVSAAAQYF
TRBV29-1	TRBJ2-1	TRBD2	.	TGCAGCGTGGTGGGGGGGGGCTCCTACAATGAGCAGTTCTTC	CSVVGGGSYNEQFF
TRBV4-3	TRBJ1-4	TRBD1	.	TGCGCCAGCAGCCAAGGTCGAGCAGGGGGAGATGAAAAACTGTTTTTT	CASSQGRAGGDEKLFF
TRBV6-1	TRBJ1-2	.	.	TGTGCCAGCAGTGCGCGGGGCCTCTTGGGCTACACCTTC	CASSARGLLGYTF
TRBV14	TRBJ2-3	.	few	TGTGCCAGCAGCCAAGATCTCGGTGCTGGGGATACGCAGTATTTT	CASSQDLGAGDTQYF
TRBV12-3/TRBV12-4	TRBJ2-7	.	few	TGTGCCAGCAGTTTAGCGGCGGGGCCCTCCTACGAGCAGTACTTC	CASSLAAGPSYEQYF
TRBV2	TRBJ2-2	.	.	TGTGCCAGCAGTGAAGCGCTAACCCTCACCGGGGAGCTGTTTTTT	CASSEALTLTGELFF
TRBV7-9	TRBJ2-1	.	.	TGTGCCAGCAGCTTATGGGCAGGCATCTATAATGAGCAGTTCTTC	CASSLWAGIYNEQFF
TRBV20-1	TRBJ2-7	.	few	TGCAGTGCTGGGCCGGGGCAGGGAGCATACGAGCAGTACTTC	CSAGPGQGAYEQYF
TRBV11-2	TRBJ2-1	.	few	TGTGCCAGCAGCTTAGATCGAGGGGCAGGAGCCGATGAGCAGTTCTTC	CASSLDRGAGADEQFF
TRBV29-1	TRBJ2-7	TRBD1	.	TGCAGCGTACGGGACAGTTCCTACGAGCAGTACTTC	CSVRDSSYEQYF
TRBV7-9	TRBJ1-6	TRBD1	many	TGTGCCAGCAGCCCCGGACAGGGTTATTCACCCCTCCACTTT	CASSPGQGYSPLHF
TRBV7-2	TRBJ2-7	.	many	TGTGCCAGCAGCCCTCGGGCGGGTAACGAGCAGTACTTC	CASSPRAGNEQYF
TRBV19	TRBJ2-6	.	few	TGTGCCAGTAAGGTCGGTGGGGCCAACGTCCTGACTTTC	CASKVGGANVLTF
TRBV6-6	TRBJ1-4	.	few	TGTGCCAGCAGTCCGACGTGGGAAAAACTGTTTTTT	CASSPTWEKLFF
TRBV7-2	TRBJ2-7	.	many	TGTGCCAGCAGCTTCCCGGCAGGGTCCTACGAGCAGTACTTC	CASSFPAGSYEQYF
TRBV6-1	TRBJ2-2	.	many	TGTGCCAGCAGTGAACAGGGCAGGTCCACCGGGGAGCTGTTTTTT	CASSEQGRSTGELFF
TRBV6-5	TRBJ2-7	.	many	TGTGCCAGCAGTTCACTCGAGGACAGTCCCTACGAGCAGTACTTC	CASSSLEDSPYEQYF
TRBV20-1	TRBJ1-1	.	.	TGCAGTGCTAGGGGGGTAAGGGGGACTGAAGCTTTCTTT	CSARGVRGTEAFF
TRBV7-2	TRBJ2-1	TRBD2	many	TGTGCCAGCAGCTTAAGGCGGGGGGGCTCGGATGAGCAGTTCTTC	CASSLRRGGSDEQFF
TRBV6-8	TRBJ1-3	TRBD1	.	TGTGCCAGCAGTTATCTTCCCCAGGGGGCTGGTGGAAACACCATATATTTT	CASSYLPQGAGGNTIYF